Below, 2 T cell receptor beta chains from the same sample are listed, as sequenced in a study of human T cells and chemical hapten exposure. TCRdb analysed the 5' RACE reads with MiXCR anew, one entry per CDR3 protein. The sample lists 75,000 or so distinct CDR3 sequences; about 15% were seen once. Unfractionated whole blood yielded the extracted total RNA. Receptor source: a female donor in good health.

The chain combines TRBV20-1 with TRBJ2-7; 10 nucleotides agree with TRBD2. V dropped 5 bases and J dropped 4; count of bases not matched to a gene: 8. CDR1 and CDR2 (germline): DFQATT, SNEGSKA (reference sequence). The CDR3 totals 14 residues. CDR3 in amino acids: CSALIKREGYEQYF. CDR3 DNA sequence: TGCAGTGCTCTTATTAAGCGGGAGGGGTACGAGCAGTACTTC.

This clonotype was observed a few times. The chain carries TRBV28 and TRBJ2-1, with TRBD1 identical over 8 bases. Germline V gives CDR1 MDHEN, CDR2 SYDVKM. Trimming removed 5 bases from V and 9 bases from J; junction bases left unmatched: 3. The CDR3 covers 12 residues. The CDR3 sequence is CASSPGGVEQFF. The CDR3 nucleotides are TGTGCCAGCAGTCCAGGGGGCGTTGAGCAGTTCTTC.